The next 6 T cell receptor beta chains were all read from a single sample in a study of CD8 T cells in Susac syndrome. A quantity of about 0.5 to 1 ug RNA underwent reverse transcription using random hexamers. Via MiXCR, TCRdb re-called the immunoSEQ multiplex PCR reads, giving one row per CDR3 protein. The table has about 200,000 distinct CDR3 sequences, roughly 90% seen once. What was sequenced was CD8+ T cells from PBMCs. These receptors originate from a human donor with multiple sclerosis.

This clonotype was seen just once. DNA for the CDR3: TGTGCCAGCAGTGCGACTAGCGGCACAGATACGCAGTATTTT. Translating gives CASSATSGTDTQYF. The rearrangement joins TRBV25-1 to TRBJ2-3; 8 nucleotides match TRBD2. The CDR3 covers 14 residues. With 4 bases clipped from V and 1 base from J, the junction kept 1 base outside the gene matches. Germline CDR1 is MGHDK and CDR2 is SYGVNS.

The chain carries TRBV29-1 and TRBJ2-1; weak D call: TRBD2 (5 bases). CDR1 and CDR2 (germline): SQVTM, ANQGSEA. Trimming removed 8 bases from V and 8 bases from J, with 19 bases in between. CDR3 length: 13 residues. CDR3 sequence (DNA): TGCAGCTGTAAACTACTAGAAAAACATGAGCAGTTCTTC. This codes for CSCKLLEKHEQFF.

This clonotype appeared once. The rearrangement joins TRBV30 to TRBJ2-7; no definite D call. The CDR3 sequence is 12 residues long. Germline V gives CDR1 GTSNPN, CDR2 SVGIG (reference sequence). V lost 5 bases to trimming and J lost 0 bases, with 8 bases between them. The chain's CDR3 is CAWSIISYEQYF. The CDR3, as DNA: TGTGCCTGGTCTATCATCTCCTACGAGCAGTACTTC.

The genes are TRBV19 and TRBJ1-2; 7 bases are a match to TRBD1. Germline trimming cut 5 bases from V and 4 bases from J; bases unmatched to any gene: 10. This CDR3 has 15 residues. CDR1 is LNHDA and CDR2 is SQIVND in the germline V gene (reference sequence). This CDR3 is CASSPRLQGFYGYTF. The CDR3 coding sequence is TGTGCCAGTAGTCCCCGCTTACAGGGGTTCTATGGCTACACCTTC. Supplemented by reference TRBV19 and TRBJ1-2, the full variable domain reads DGGITQSPKYLFRKEGQNVTLSCEQNLNHDAMYWYRQDPGQGLRLIYYSQIVNDFQKGDIAEGYSVSREKKESFPLTVTSAQKNPTAFYLCASSPRLQGFYGYTFGSGTRLTVV.

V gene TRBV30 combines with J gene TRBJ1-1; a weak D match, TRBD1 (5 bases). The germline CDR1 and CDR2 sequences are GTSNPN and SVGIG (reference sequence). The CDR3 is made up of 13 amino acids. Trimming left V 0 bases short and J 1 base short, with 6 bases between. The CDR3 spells CAWSVGENTEAFF. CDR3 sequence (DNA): TGTGCCTGGAGTGTAGGGGAGAACACTGAAGCTTTCTTT.

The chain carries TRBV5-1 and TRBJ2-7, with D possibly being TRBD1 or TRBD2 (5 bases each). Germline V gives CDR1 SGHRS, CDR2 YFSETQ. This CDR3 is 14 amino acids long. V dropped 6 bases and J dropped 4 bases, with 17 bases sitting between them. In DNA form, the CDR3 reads TGCGCCAGCACGCCGGGGCTAATCTCGTACGAGCAGTACTTC. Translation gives CASTPGLISYEQYF.